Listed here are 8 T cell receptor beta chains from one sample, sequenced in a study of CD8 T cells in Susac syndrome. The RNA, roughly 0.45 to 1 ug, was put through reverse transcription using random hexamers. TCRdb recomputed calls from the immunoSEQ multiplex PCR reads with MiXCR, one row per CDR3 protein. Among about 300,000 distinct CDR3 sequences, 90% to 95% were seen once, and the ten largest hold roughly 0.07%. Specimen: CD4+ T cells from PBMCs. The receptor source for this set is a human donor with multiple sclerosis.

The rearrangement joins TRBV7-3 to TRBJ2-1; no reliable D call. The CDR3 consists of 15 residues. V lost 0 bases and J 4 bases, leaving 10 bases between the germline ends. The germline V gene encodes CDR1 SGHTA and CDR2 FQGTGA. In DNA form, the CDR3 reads TGTGCCAGCAGCTTAACGTTAGACGGGTACAATGAGCAGTTCTTC. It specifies CASSLTLDGYNEQFF.

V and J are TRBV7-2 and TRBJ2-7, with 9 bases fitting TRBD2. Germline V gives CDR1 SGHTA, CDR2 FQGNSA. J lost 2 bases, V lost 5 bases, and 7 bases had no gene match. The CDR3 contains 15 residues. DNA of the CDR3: TGTGCCAGCAGCCAGGGACTAGCACCCGCCTACGAGCAGTACTTC. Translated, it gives CASSQGLAPAYEQYF.

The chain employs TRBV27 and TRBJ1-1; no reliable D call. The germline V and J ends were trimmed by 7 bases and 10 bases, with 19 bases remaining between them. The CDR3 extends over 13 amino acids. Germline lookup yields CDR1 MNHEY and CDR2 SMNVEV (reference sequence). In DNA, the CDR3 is TGTGCCAGCAAATCTCGGGCGGGGTTGGGAGCTTTCTTT. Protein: CASKSRAGLGAFF.

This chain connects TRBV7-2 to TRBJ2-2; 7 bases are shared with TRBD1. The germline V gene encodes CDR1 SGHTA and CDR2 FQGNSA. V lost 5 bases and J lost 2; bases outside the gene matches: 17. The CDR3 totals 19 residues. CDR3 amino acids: CASSRGVSTWTGNTGELFF. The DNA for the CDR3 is TGTGCCAGCAGCCGAGGGGTATCTACGTGGACAGGAAACACCGGGGAGCTGTTTTTT.

This chain's CDR3 is CASSTSTFLGSPLHF. CDR3 bases: TGTGCCAGTAGTACATCTACCTTCTTGGGTTCACCCCTCCACTTT. The chain uses TRBV19 and TRBJ1-6; no clear D gene. V was clipped by 4 bases and J by 9 bases, with 16 bases between them. The germline gives CDR1 LNHDA, CDR2 SQIVND (reference sequence). This CDR3 comprises 15 residues.

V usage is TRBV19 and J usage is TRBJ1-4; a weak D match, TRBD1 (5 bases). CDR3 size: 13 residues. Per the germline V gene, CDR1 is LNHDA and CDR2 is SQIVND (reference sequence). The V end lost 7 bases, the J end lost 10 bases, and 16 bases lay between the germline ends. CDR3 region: CASNTQGSGKLFF. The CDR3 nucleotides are TGTGCCAGTAATACCCAGGGTAGTGGAAAACTGTTTTTT. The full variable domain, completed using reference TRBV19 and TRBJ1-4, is DGGITQSPKYLFRKEGQNVTLSCEQNLNHDAMYWYRQDPGQGLRLIYYSQIVNDFQKGDIAEGYSVSREKKESFPLTVTSAQKNPTAFYLCASNTQGSGKLFFGSGTQLSVL.

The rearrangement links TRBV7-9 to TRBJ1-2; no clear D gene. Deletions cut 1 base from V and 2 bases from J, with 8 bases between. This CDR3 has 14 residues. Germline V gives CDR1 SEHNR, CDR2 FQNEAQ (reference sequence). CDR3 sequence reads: CASSLEADNYGYTF. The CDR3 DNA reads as TGTGCCAGCAGCTTAGAGGCAGACAACTATGGCTACACCTTC.

CDR3 protein: CASSPRDRSNTGELFF. CDR3 nucleotide sequence: TGCGCCAGCAGCCCCCGGGACAGGTCGAACACCGGGGAGCTGTTTTTT. The V call is TRBV23-1, the J call TRBJ2-2; 8 nucleotides line up with TRBD1. TRBV23-1 is identified as an open reading frame with a role that is uncertain. V lost 6 bases, J lost 0 bases, and 6 bases stayed unmatched. This CDR3 contains 16 residues.